This is a list of T cell receptor beta chains from one sample in a study of shared clonotypes between healthy human individuals. Profiled with immunoSEQ multiplex PCR; TCRdb holds only in-frame clones, not every one. There are under 2,000,000 clones in the sample; about 95% occur only once, and roughly 1% lies in the top ten. The material sequenced was naive CD8+ T cells sorted from blood. All receptors derive from a young man in good health. Both conserved end residues are part of each CDR3. D genes are given only for firm matches. The size field is filled for only some rows; it gives once, few, many or a size class.

>.|TRBJ2-7|TRBV9|TRBD1
CASSPRQGQTDEQYF
TGTGCCAGCAGCCCCCGACAGGGTCAGACGGACGAGCAGTACTTC
>.|TRBJ2-2|TRBV13|.
CASSLQGYTGELFF
TGTGCCAGCAGCTTACAGGGATACACCGGGGAGCTGTTTTTT
>.|TRBJ2-3|TRBV15|TRBD2
CATSRPASGDGPDTQYF
TGTGCCACCAGCAGACCCGCTAGCGGAGACGGCCCAGATACGCAGTATTTT
>.|TRBJ2-2|TRBV28|.
CASHRAAGELFF
TGTGCCAGCCACAGGGCGGCCGGGGAGCTGTTTTTT
>.|TRBJ2-7|TRBV5-1|.
CASSHPAGPREQYF
TGCGCCAGCAGCCACCCGGCAGGGCCCCGCGAGCAGTACTTC
>.|TRBJ2-1|TRBV29-1|.
CSVEDLSLGRQNEQFF
TGCAGCGTTGAAGATCTAAGCCTAGGCAGGCAAAATGAGCAGTTCTTC
>.|TRBJ2-3|TRBV2|.
CASSVSGGGPSTDTQYF
TGTGCCAGCAGTGTCAGCGGTGGGGGGCCTAGCACAGATACGCAGTATTTT
>.|TRBJ2-7|TRBV10-3|.
CAISELGLEQYF
TGTGCCATCAGTGAGCTTGGTCTCGAGCAGTACTTC
>.|TRBJ2-7|TRBV6-6|TRBD1
CASTIGTGAFVEQYF
TGTGCCAGCACCATCGGCACAGGGGCTTTCGTCGAGCAGTACTTC
>.|TRBJ2-1|TRBV15|.
CATSRDKGEEQFF
TGTGCCACCAGCAGAGATAAGGGGGAGGAGCAGTTCTTC
>.|TRBJ2-7|TRBV13|TRBD2
CASSPGLAASYEQYF
TGTGCCAGCAGCCCAGGACTAGCGGCATCCTACGAGCAGTACTTC
>.|TRBJ2-5|TRBV4-1|TRBD1
CASSHTGGQETQYF
TGCGCCAGCAGCCATACAGGGGGCCAAGAGACCCAGTACTTC
>.|TRBJ1-1|TRBV6-5|.
CASSWTLSEAFF
TGTGCCAGCAGCTGGACCCTATCTGAAGCTTTCTTT
>once|TRBJ1-4|TRBV12-5|TRBD1
CASGTGVREKLFF
TGTGCTAGTGGGACAGGGGTACGTGAAAAACTGTTTTTT
>.|TRBJ1-2|TRBV29-1|TRBD1
CSVPGTGLRGYTF
TGCAGCGTTCCCGGGACAGGCCTCCGCGGCTACACCTTC
>once|TRBJ1-1|TRBV4-3|.
CASSQDGGTTNTEAFF
TGCGCCAGCAGCCAAGATGGTGGGACAACGAACACTGAAGCTTTCTTT
>.|TRBJ2-7|TRBV30|.
CAWNRGASYEQYF
TGTGCCTGGAACAGAGGCGCTTCCTACGAGCAGTACTTC
>.|TRBJ2-1|TRBV7-6|TRBD2
CASSLFAGGSLYNEQFF
TGTGCCAGCAGCTTATTTGCGGGAGGATCACTCTACAATGAGCAGTTCTTC
>.|TRBJ2-1|TRBV5-1|.
CASSLAPRVGDSEQFF
TGCGCCAGCAGCTTGGCCCCCAGGGTCGGCGATTCTGAGCAGTTCTTC
>.|TRBJ1-6|TRBV7-9|.
CASSLVGLGNNSPLHF
TGTGCCAGCAGCTTAGTAGGTTTAGGGAATAATTCACCCCTCCACTTT
>.|TRBJ2-1|TRBV2|TRBD2
CASSPGLGEDEQFF
TGTGCCAGCAGCCCGGGACTAGGGGAGGATGAGCAGTTCTTC
>.|TRBJ1-2|TRBV19|TRBD1
CASTATWTGDDGYGYTF
TGTGCCAGTACCGCTACCTGGACAGGGGACGATGGATATGGCTACACCTTC
>.|TRBJ2-1|TRBV5-4|.
CASSHGGDSQFF
TGTGCCAGCAGCCACGGCGGGGACAGCCAGTTCTTC
>.|TRBJ2-3|TRBV6-6|.
CASSYSRREWGDTQYF
TGTGCCAGCAGTTACTCCCGAAGGGAATGGGGAGATACGCAGTATTTT